The entry below describes one T cell receptor (beta chain). Its antigen is undetermined. A read error may produce the germline difference seen at one junction end. This specimen belongs to a study of T cells in Graves' hyperthyroidism and ophthalmopathy. Study background: Peripheral blood specimens were obtained at initial diagnosis, prior to any treatment. Regarding the study as a whole: Ophthalmopathy was identified by the model a median approximately 6.9 months ahead of onset. Ophthalmopathy was separated from stable hyperthyroidism by a 13 V-J model.

RNA transcripts were the template for amplifying TCR beta CDR3 regions. Primed by the HTBI set, a first-round RT-PCR was run on the TCR CDR3. TCRdb called the multiplex PCR reads again in MiXCR, with one record for every CDR3 protein. The table includes some 800,000 distinct CDR3 sequences, roughly 40% detected once. The TCR was taken from a man aged 18 to 29 with Graves' hyperthyroidism. The sequencing sample was made of blood.

The CDR3 loop reads CATQLAGSRETQHF. The CDR3 bases are TGTGCCACCCAGCTTGCCGGGAGTAGGGAGACCCAGCACTTC. The rearrangement uses TRBV7-2 and TRBJ2-5; a possible D gene is TRBD2 (6 bases). The CDR3 is 14 residues long. Germline V lookup: CDR1 SGHTA, CDR2 FQGNSA. The full variable domain, in which reference TRBV7-2 and TRBJ2-5 provide the parts outside the CDR3, is GAGVSQSPSNKVTEKGKDVELRCDPISGHTALYWYRQSLGQGLEFLIYFQGNSAPDKSGLPSDRFSAERTGGSVSTLTIQRTQQEDSAVYLCATQLAGSRETQHFGPGTRLLVL.